A single sample is the source of the 3 T cell receptor beta chains below, sequenced in a study of prognosis after radiotherapy for stage I lung cancer. CDR3 of TCR beta was amplified from genomic DNA via a two-round multiplex PCR. The authors ran first-round PCR with primers specific to each TRBV and TRBJ gene. TCRdb fed the multiplex PCR reads into MiXCR, producing one record per CDR3 protein. The sample lists tens of thousands of distinct CDR3 sequences; approximately 30% were seen once. Sequenced material: PBMCs, taken before or after stereotactic body radiation therapy (not recorded which). The receptors originated from a donor of 50 years or more with non-small cell lung cancer.

Many counts were recorded for this clonotype. The gene calls are TRBV2 and TRBJ1-4; TRBD1 matches 8 bases. Germline values: CDR1 SNHLY, CDR2 FYNNEI. This CDR3 region has 14 residues. The J segment lost 7 bases and the V segment lost 6 bases, leaving 7 bases of the junction unmatched. In nucleotides, the CDR3 is TGTGCCAGCAGCCGGACAGGGAGGCGTGAAAAACTGTTTTTT. The encoded protein is CASSRTGRREKLFF. Based on the CDR3 plus reference TRBV2 and TRBJ1-4, the full variable domain is EPEVTQTPSHQVTQMGQEVILRCVPISNHLYFYWYRQILGQKVEFLVSFYNNEISEKSEIFDDQFSVERPDGSNFTLKIRSTKLEDSAMYFCASSRTGRREKLFFGSGTQLSVL.

In the case of this clonotype: This likely reflects a read error, since a far larger clone is one base away. This sequence joins TRBV7-9 and TRBJ2-3; the match to TRBD1 covers 7 bases. The CDR3 totals 15 residues. Germline assignment: CDR1 SEHNR and CDR2 FQNEAQ (reference sequence). The DNA for the CDR3 is TGTGCCAGCAGCACAGGGGTCATCGGCACATATACGCAGTATTTT. Encoded protein: CASSTGVIGTYTQYF.

In its sample, this clonotype was seen many times. The gene calls are TRBV7-2 and TRBJ2-1, with unresolved D. The V end lost 2 bases, the J end lost 10 bases, and 6 bases lay between the germline ends. CDR1 is SGHTA and CDR2 is FQGNSA in the germline V gene. The CDR3 runs to 11 residues. CDR3 coding DNA: TGTGCCAGCAGCTTAACAGACGAGCAGTTCTTC. Its protein product is CASSLTDEQFF.